The rows below give T cell receptor beta chains drawn from one sample of a study of technical replicates of blood from several donors. This table comes from immunoSEQ multiplex PCR, and its TCRdb copy is limited to in-frame clones, with some not included. Of 90,000 to 100,000 clones listed, approximately 96% were seen once; the top ten hold around 0.24%. Sequenced sample: T cells isolated from PBMCs. These receptors were collected from a human donor in good health. Both conserved end residues are part of each CDR3. Each record gives: J gene, V gene, CDR3 protein.

TRBJ1-5,TRBV6-1,CASSFNQPQHF
TRBJ1-4,TRBV7-9,CASSFMQATNEKLFF
TRBJ2-7,TRBV11-2,CASTLGGATYEQYF
TRBJ2-1,TRBV10-1,CASSDPRGGSYNEQFF
TRBJ2-1,TRBV7-9,CASSEGQTSYNEQFF
TRBJ1-1,TRBV7-3,CASSLIGGGGSEAFF
TRBJ2-7,TRBV5-1,CASSRYRESSYEQYF
TRBJ1-5,TRBV28,CASSGTQDFNQPQHF
TRBJ2-4,TRBV6-5,CASIGSSRNIQYF
TRBJ1-1,TRBV7-9,CASSQGAPEAFF
TRBJ2-1,TRBV4-1,CASSQATEGQGYNEQFF
TRBJ2-3,TRBV5-1,CASSLGGSTDTQYF
TRBJ1-3,TRBV29-1,CSVGRVGNTIYF
TRBJ2-7,TRBV5-6,CASSLGQSSYEQYF
TRBJ1-1,TRBV5-8,CASSQWRASEAFF
TRBJ2-2,TRBV27,CASRRWGLAGGPDTGELFF